The T cell receptor beta chain under discussion was sequenced for a study of control samples from healthy donors and cancer patients. Profiled with immunoSEQ multiplex PCR; TCRdb holds only in-frame clones, not every one. The data show about 130,000 clones, 87% seen once. Germline-derived CDR1 and CDR2 are MDHEN and SYDVKM. V gave up 3 bases and J gave up 8 bases, with 7 bases separating them. This CDR3 is 11 amino acids long. This chain joins TRBV28 and TRBJ1-2; D remains ambiguous. The origin of this receptor is a man between 18 and 35 years old in good health. Sample: blood. Here the CDR3 DNA reads TGTGCCAGCAGTTTGGAAAGGGGCTACACCTTC. Translation gives CASSLERGYTF.